The text below deals with one T cell receptor (beta chain). No antigen is known for it. The V gene lost 1 base and the J gene lost 5 bases, with 15 bases spanning the gap. This CDR3 is built from 15 residues. CDR1 and CDR2 (germline): SGHRS, YFSETQ. This specimen comes from a study of CD8 T cells in ankylosing spondylitis. The study, taken as a whole, reports: Roughly 8 highly homologous variants formed a TCR beta motif that appeared characteristic of ankylosing spondylitis blood.

TCRdb itself ran the 5' RACE reads through MiXCR, one entry per CDR3 protein. The data show 350,000 to 450,000 distinct CDR3 sequences, roughly a quarter seen once. The specimen was blood, either unsorted or a sorted T cell fraction (not recorded which). The clonotype originates from a male donor with ankylosing spondylitis. The chain is built from TRBV5-1 and TRBJ1-1; maybe TRBD1 (5 bases). CDR3 region: CASSLSRGTHTEAFF. DNA for the CDR3: TGCGCCAGCAGCTTGAGTCGAGGGACCCATACTGAAGCTTTCTTT.